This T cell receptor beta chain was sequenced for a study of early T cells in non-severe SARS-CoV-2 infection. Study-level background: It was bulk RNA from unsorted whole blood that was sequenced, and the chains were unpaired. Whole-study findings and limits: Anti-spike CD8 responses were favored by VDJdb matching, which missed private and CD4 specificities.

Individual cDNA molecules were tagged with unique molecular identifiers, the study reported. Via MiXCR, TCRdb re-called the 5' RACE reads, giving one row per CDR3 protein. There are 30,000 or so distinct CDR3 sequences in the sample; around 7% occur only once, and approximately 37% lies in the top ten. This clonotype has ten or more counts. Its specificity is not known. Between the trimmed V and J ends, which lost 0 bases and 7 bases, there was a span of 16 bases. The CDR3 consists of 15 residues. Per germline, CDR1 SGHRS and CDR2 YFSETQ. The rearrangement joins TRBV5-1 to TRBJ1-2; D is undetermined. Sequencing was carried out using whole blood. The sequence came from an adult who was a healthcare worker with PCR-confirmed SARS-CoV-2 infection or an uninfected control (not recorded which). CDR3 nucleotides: TGCGCCAGCAGCTTGGGCGGGCAGGACCGCCCTGGCTACACCTTC. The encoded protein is CASSLGGQDRPGYTF.